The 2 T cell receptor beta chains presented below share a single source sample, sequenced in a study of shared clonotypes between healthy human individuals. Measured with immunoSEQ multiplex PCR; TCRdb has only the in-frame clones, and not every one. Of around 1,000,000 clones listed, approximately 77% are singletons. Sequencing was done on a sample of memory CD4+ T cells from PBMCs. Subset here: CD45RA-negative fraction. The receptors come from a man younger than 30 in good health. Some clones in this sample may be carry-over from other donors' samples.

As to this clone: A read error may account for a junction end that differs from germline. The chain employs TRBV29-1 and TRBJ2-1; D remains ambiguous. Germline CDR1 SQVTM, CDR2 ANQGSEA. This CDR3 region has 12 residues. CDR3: CSVEERGGEQFF. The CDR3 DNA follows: TGCAGCGTAGAAGAGAGAGGCGGTGAGCAGTTCTTC.

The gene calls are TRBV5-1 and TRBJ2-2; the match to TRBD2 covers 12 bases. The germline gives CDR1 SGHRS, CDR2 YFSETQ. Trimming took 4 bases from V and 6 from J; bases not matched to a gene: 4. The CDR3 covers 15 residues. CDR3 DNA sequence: TGCGCCAGCAGCGCGCGACTAGCGGGAGCCGGGGAGCTGTTTTTT. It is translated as CASSARLAGAGELFF.